This T cell receptor beta chain comes out of a study of T cells after yellow fever vaccination (dated by TCRdb to the late 2010s). As for the study more broadly: The SMART-Seq v4 Ultra Low Input RNA kit was used to prepare libraries from fractions with low cell numbers. To follow T-cell clones before and after primary and booster YFV17D yellow fever vaccination, bulk TCR alpha and beta repertoires were sequenced over time. The cohort comprised two healthy male donors, one aged 18 to 30 and one aged 30 to 40 years. Blood samples were taken at several timepoints before and after primary and secondary immunization, and bulk PBMC replicates and cell subsets were isolated. What the research found in general, with its limitations: FACS-sorted repertoires could contain abundant contaminating clonotypes from the bulk population, so computational filtering was required. Only a couple of donors were included in the study, so the extent to which the findings can be generalized is limited. After the booster, most of the clones that had expanded following primary vaccination were detected again (around 95% of CD4 and 85% to 90% of CD8), which suggests that memory was broadly maintained. Compared with the primary T-cell response, the secondary T-cell response was weaker but faster, peaking on day 5 rather than day 15. A small fraction of clonotypes appeared in both the CD4 and CD8 compartments, likely as a result of convergent recombination.

Details on this clonotype: The antigen this receptor binds is unknown. Per-nucleotide qualities are absent, and no much larger clonotype sits a single base away.

Instrument used: Illumina NovaSeq 6000. TCR cDNA was synthesized by 5'RACE template switching, which introduced a universal primer site and unique molecular identifiers. cDNA synthesis was primed from both the TCR alpha and TCR beta constant segments. Two PCR steps were used to amplify libraries, with sample barcodes and sequencing adapters being added in the second step. Sequencing of libraries was done on Illumina HiSeq 2500 (2x100 bp) or NovaSeq (2x150 bp). In the paper's pipeline: Demultiplexing of reads and collapsing into UMI consensus sequences were performed with MIGEC, and V(D)J alignment was carried out with MiXCR. Vaccine-responding clonotypes were defined with edgeR using replicate PBMC samples, requiring FDR below 0.01 and a log2 fold change above 5 up to day 15. Each bulk clonotype was labeled CD4 or CD8 based on which sequenced repertoire, CD4 or CD8, contained the clonotype at higher abundance. TCRdb reran the public reads through fastp at Q25 and MiXCR, keeping productive beta chains. Each entry merges the rows of one CDR3 protein and shows their most common DNA and genes. These V and J calls are TCRdb output, not the study's own analysis. A total of hundreds of thousands of distinct CDR3 sequences appear in this sample, around an eighth of them only once. The ten largest account for 3.2% of the sample.

The sample's treatment or condition label, decoded: live attenuated yellow fever vaccine strain. A standard Ficoll-Paque protocol was used to isolate PBMCs from peripheral blood. CD4 and CD8 T-cell fractions were isolated with Dynabeads CD4 and CD8 positive selection kits. TriZol was used to extract RNA from bulk PBMCs, CD4 and CD8 fractions, and dextramer-positive and dextramer-negative fractions. The V and J ends are trimmed by 5 bases and 0 bases, leaving 13 bases between them. The CDR3 numbers 15 residues from cysteine through phenylalanine. The DNA shown is the 45-base CDR3, in frame from base 1. Via the germline V gene (reference sequence), CDR1 is MNHNY and CDR2 SVGAGI.

This TCR derives from a man between 18 and 35 years old who received the YFV17D yellow fever vaccine. The chain employs TRBV6-6 and TRBJ1-1; the D gene is perhaps TRBD1, on 5 matching bases. The sample here was CD4+ T cells sorted from PBMCs, taken 15 days after the yellow fever booster vaccination. For the CDR3, the sequence is CASSDPLTVNTEAFF. The nucleotide sequence reads TGTGCCAGCAGTGACCCCCTGACAGTGAACACTGAAGCTTTCTTT.